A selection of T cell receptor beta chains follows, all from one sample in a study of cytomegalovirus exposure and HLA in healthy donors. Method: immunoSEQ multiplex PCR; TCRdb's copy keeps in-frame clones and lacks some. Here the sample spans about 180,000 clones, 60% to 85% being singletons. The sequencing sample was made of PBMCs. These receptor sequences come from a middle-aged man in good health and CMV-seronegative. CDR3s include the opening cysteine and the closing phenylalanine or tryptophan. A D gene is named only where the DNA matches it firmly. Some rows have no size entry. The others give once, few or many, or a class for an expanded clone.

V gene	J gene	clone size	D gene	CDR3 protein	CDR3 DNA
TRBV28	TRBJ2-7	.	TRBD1	CASRGAGGHYEQYF	TGTGCCAGCAGGGGAGCAGGGGGCCACTACGAGCAGTACTTC
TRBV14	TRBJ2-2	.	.	CASSLQAGFTGELFF	TGTGCCAGCAGCCTGCAAGCAGGTTTCACCGGGGAGCTGTTTTTT
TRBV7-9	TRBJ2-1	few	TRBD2	CASSRPSGLAGEQFF	TGTGCCAGCAGCCGCCCCTCGGGACTAGCGGGAGAGCAGTTCTTC
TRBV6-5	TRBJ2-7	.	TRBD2	CASSRTAGGQAEQYF	TGTGCCAGCAGCCGAACAGCGGGGGGGCAAGCCGAGCAGTACTTC
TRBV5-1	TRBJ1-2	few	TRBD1	CASSLAGTGAGYTF	TGCGCCAGCAGCTTGGCTGGGACAGGGGCTGGCTACACCTTC
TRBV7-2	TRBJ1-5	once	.	CASSLGANQPQHF	TGTGCCAGCAGCTTAGGAGCTAATCAGCCCCAGCATTTT
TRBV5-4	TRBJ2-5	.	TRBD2	CASGPSSGRAGTQYF	TGTGCCTCGGGGCCGTCTAGCGGGAGGGCGGGGACCCAGTACTTC
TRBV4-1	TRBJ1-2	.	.	CASSQGGARLRANYGYTF	TGCGCCAGCAGCCAAGGCGGTGCCAGACTTAGAGCTAACTATGGCTACACCTTC
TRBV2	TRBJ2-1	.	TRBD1	CASTFPRDRGNNEQFF	TGTGCCAGCACCTTCCCCCGGGACAGGGGTAATAATGAGCAGTTCTTC
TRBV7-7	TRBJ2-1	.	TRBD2	CASSLSSGRAGEQFF	TGTGCCAGCAGCTTATCGAGCGGGAGGGCCGGTGAGCAGTTCTTC